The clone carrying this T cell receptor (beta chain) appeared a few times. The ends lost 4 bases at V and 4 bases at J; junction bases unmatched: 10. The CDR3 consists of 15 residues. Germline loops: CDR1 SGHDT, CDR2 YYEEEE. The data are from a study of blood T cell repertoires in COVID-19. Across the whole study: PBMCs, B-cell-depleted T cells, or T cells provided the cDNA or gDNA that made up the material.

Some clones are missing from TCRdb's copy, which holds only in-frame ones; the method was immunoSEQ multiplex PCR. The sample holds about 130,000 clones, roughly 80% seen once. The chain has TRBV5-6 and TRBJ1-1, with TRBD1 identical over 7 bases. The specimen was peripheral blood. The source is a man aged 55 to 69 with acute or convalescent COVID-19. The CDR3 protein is CASSTAQGRSTEAFF. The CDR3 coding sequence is TGTGCCAGCAGCACCGCACAGGGGCGTAGCACTGAAGCTTTCTTT.